This T cell receptor (beta chain) came from a study of OX40 agonist ivuxolimab in advanced cancers. Study results and caveats: The study found that CD8+ T cells averaged more expanded clones than CD4+.

Of note for this clone: Its antigen is as yet unknown.

This CDR3 is 16 amino acids long. V shed 0 bases and J 0 bases; nucleotides not matched to a gene: 5. Per the germline V gene, CDR1 is SQVTM and CDR2 is ANQGSEA. TCRdb's table, derived via immunoSEQ multiplex PCR, lists solely in-frame clones and lacks some. The sample contains more than 50,000 clones, approximately 81% of which appear only once. The sequence was obtained from an adult with an advanced solid tumor such as melanoma, head and neck, liver or kidney cancer. The V call is TRBV29-1, the J call TRBJ2-1, with TRBD1 matching 7 bases. The sequencing used CD4+ or CD8+ T cells sorted from blood, collected in a trial of the OX40 agonist ivuxolimab. In nucleotides, the CDR3 is TGCAGCGTTGAAGATCCGGACAGGAGCTCCTACAATGAGCAGTTCTTC. Protein product: CSVEDPDRSSYNEQFF.